The rows below give T cell receptor beta chains drawn from one sample of a study of T cell responses to AZD1222 COVID-19 vaccine. TCRdb keeps only in-frame clones here, not all; method: immunoSEQ multiplex PCR. The table includes under 200,000 clones, over 85% detected once. This specimen was peripheral blood, taken 28 days after the second dose of the MenACWY control vaccine. The receptors come from an adult who received the MenACWY meningococcal vaccine as a control. The CDR3 runs from the conserved cysteine through the conserved F or W. A D gene is named only where the DNA matches it firmly. Clone size is shown for a subset of rows, as once, few, many or a class of expanded clone.

D,V,size,J,DNA,CDR3
.,TRBV29-1,.,TRBJ1-4,TGCAGCGTTGGAGTGAGGGAAAAACTGTTTTTT,CSVGVREKLFF
TRBD1,TRBV15,.,TRBJ1-5,TGTGCCACCAGCAGAGGAGGGACAGCCTTTAGCAATCAGCCCCAGCATTTT,CATSRGGTAFSNQPQHF
.,TRBV7-8,.,TRBJ1-2,TGTGCCAGCAGCCCGGTGGAATCTAACTATGGCTACACCTTC,CASSPVESNYGYTF
.,TRBV7-3,.,TRBJ1-3,TGTGCCAGCAGCCGCGGGGGTACTGGGGCTGGCACCATATATTTT,CASSRGGTGAGTIYF
.,TRBV19,.,TRBJ1-1,TGTGCCAGTAGGGCGGACGGAAGGAACACTGAAGCTTTCTTT,CASRADGRNTEAFF
.,TRBV30,few,TRBJ2-1,TGTGCCTGTACTCGAGAACGGAATGAGCAGTTCTTC,CACTRERNEQFF
TRBD2,TRBV9,.,TRBJ2-5,TGTGCCAGCAGCGTAGTCGGGAGGGCTGATATAGAGACCCAGTACTTC,CASSVVGRADIETQYF
.,TRBV2,.,TRBJ1-2,TGTGCCAGCAGTGGGGTTTTGACAGGACCACCGACCCTCTATGGCTACACCTTC,CASSGVLTGPPTLYGYTF
TRBD2,TRBV5-6,.,TRBJ2-7,TGTGCCAGCAGCTTTAGGACTAGCGGGAGGGCCCGTGAGCAGTACTTC,CASSFRTSGRAREQYF
.,TRBV19,few,TRBJ1-1,TGTGCCAGCATGGGGGCGTTGAAGGCTGAAGCTTTCTTT,CASMGALKAEAFF
TRBD1,TRBV6-5,.,TRBJ1-2,TGTGCCAGCAGTAACGGGGCGACAGGGGGCTACACCTTC,CASSNGATGGYTF
TRBD1,TRBV28,.,TRBJ1-2,TGTGCCAGCAGTCTCGGGACAGGGGCCACCTCCTATGGCTACACCTTC,CASSLGTGATSYGYTF
TRBD2,TRBV27,.,TRBJ2-2,TGTGCCAGCAGTTTATGGCTAGCGGGAGGAATCGGGGAGCTGTTTTTT,CASSLWLAGGIGELFF
.,TRBV10-1,.,TRBJ1-6,TGCGCCAGCATTTGGACTGCACCCCAGAATTCACCCCTCCACTTT,CASIWTAPQNSPLHF
.,TRBV6-5,.,TRBJ1-4,TGTGCCATCAACAGGGCCTTTAATGAAAAACTGTTTTTT,CAINRAFNEKLFF
.,TRBV19,.,TRBJ2-7,TGTGCCAGTAGTTCCTCGCTCCCGTGGGAGCAGTACTTC,CASSSSLPWEQYF
.,TRBV19,.,TRBJ1-1,TGTGCCAGTGCCCAGGGAAGAACTGAAGCTTTCTTT,CASAQGRTEAFF
TRBD2,TRBV13,.,TRBJ2-1,TGTGCCAGCCCCGGACTAGCGGGATCTTTAATCTTCTACAATGAGCAGTTCTTC,CASPGLAGSLIFYNEQFF
TRBD2,TRBV5-1,.,TRBJ2-3,TGCGCCAGCAGCCCGGGACTAGCGGGAGACACAGATACGCAGTATTTT,CASSPGLAGDTDTQYF